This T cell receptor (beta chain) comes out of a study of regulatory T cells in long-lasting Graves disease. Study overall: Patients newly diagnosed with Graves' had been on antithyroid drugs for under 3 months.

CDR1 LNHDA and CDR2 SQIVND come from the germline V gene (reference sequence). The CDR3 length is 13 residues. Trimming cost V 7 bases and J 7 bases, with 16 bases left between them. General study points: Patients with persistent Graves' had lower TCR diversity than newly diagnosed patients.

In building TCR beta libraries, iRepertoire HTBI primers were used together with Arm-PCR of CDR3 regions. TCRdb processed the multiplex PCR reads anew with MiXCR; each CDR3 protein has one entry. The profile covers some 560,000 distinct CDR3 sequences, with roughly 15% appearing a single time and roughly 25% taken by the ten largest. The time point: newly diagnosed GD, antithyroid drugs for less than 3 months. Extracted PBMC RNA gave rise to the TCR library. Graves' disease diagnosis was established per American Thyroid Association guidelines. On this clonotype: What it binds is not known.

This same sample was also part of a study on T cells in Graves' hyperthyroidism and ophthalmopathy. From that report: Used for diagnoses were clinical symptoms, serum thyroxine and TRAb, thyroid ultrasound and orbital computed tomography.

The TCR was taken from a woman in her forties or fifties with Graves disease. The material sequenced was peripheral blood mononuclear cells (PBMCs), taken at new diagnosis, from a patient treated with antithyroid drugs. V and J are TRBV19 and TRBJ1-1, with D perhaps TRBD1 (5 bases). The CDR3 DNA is TGTGCCAGTAAACGACAGCCTTACGGTGAAGCTTTCTTT. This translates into CASKRQPYGEAFF.